This T cell receptor (beta chain) was obtained from a study of immune characterization of retroperitoneal liposarcoma. V was pared by 5 bases and J by 13 bases, with 10 bases of the junction left unmatched. Germline V gene lookup returns CDR1 MNHNS and CDR2 SASEGT. CDR3 size: 15 residues. This clonotype was counted ten times or more. TCRdb recomputed calls from the PCR reads with MiXCR, one row per CDR3 protein. The table shows around 10,000 distinct CDR3 sequences, with about a quarter occurring only once. Sequenced: tumor tissue. The J gene is TRBJ2-4, the V gene TRBV6-1, with 14 bases aligning to TRBD2. The TCR originated in a female donor with retroperitoneal liposarcoma. The CDR3 region is CASSSGTSGSAEQYF. The CDR3 region has the DNA TGTGCCAGCAGTTCCGGGACTAGCGGGAGCGCTGAGCAGTACTTC.